The present T cell receptor beta chain was sequenced within a study of PD-L1 blockade in urothelial cancer. Study as a whole: Analysis of blood occurred 3 weeks (second dose) and 6 weeks after treatment start. T cell content in blood samples showed a median of about 140,000.

Documented time point: pretreatment peripheral blood. The CDR3 contains 16 residues. Trimming shortened V by 0 bases and J by 0 bases, and 9 bases separated the two germline ends. In germline, CDR1 is MNHEY, CDR2 SMNVEV (reference sequence). Clones were read by immunoSEQ multiplex PCR, and TCRdb kept only the in-frame ones, dropping some. Among about 74,000 clones listed, almost 90% were seen once. The chain carries TRBV27 and TRBJ1-3; D remains unclear. This sequence originates from an older man with urothelial cancer. Material: PBMCs, obtained around atezolizumab (anti-PD-L1) treatment. The CDR3 nucleotides read TGTGCCAGCAGTTTATCTGGCAGACTCTCTGGAAACACCATATATTTT. This gives the protein CASSLSGRLSGNTIYF.